The clone carrying this T cell receptor beta chain was seen a few times. Enrollment of patients from Seattle took place during active infection, with longitudinal follow-up. The data derive from a study of blood T cell repertoires in COVID-19. In the study's own analysis: Amplification of reference gene primers provided the estimated nucleated cell counts. Assay: immunoSEQ multiplex PCR; the TCRdb copy retains only in-frame clones and omits some. V and J calls and clone size are given by that table; D and trimming were obtained from the DNA. The sample includes 250,000 to 350,000 clones, 88% of them seen just once. The CDR3 is made up of 16 amino acids. J lost 4 bases, V lost 2 bases, and 11 bases had no gene match. CDR1 SGHRS and CDR2 YFSETQ come from the germline V gene.

The sample was peripheral blood. This receptor was taken from a woman aged 25 to 45 with COVID-19, enrolled during active disease. This sequence joins TRBV5-1 and TRBJ1-2, with TRBD1 identical over 7 bases. The CDR3 DNA reads as TGCGCCAGCAGCTTCTTTTCTTCGGGACAGCTCTATGGCTACACCTTC. Translating gives CASSFFSSGQLYGYTF.